This is a list of T cell receptor beta chains from one sample in a study of blood T cell repertoires in COVID-19. Profiling relied on immunoSEQ multiplex PCR, and the TCRdb table lists in-frame clones only, not all of them. The repertoire holds more than 200,000 clones, with under 90% as singletons. The specimen was peripheral blood. The receptors stem from a man in his 60s with acute or convalescent COVID-19. Both conserved end residues are part of each CDR3. The D gene is left open where the match is weak. Clone size is not always given. Where it is, it says once, few, many or a class for expanded clones.

TRBV5-1	TRBD1	few	TRBJ2-5	CASRGQGASETQYF	TGCGCCAGCAGGGGACAGGGGGCATCAGAGACCCAGTACTTC
TRBV18	TRBD1	-	TRBJ2-2	CASSPGQVGTGELFF	TGTGCCAGCTCACCGGGACAGGTTGGGACCGGGGAGCTGTTTTTT
TRBV11-2	-	-	TRBJ1-2	CASSLGRVGYTF	TGTGCCAGCAGCTTAGGCAGGGTCGGCTACACCTTC
TRBV2	TRBD1	-	TRBJ2-7	CATRGTGGSYEQYF	TGTGCCACTCGAGGGACAGGGGGCTCCTACGAGCAGTACTTC
TRBV5-1	TRBD2	-	TRBJ2-4	CASSRGLAGNIQYF	TGCGCCAGCAGTCGGGGACTAGCAGGAAACATTCAGTACTTC
TRBV20-1	-	-	TRBJ1-1	CRGGGNTEAFF	TGCAGGGGGGGAGGGAACACTGAAGCTTTCTTT
TRBV2	-	-	TRBJ1-2	CASSVQGWGYGYTF	TGTGCCAGCAGTGTGCAGGGATGGGGCTATGGCTACACCTTC
TRBV28	-	-	TRBJ2-3	CASSLLGRNTDTQYF	TGTGCCAGCAGTTTATTGGGCAGAAACACAGATACGCAGTATTTT
TRBV11-1	-	-	TRBJ2-1	CASSSPGGSAWNEQFF	TGTGCCAGCAGTTCCCCCGGCGGTAGCGCCTGGAATGAGCAGTTCTTC
TRBV3-1/TRBV3-2	-	-	TRBJ2-1	CASSQDVVRDLAYNEQFF	TGTGCCAGCAGCCAAGATGTCGTCAGGGACTTAGCTTACAATGAGCAGTTCTTC
TRBV5-4	TRBD1	few	TRBJ2-1	CASSLQGGDEQFF	TGTGCCAGCAGCTTACAGGGGGGTGATGAGCAGTTCTTC
TRBV11-2	TRBD2	-	TRBJ2-5	CASSLGLAGLQETQYF	TGTGCCAGCAGCTTAGGACTAGCGGGGCTCCAAGAGACCCAGTACTTC
TRBV6-2/TRBV6-3	-	-	TRBJ2-7	CASSTNREGSYEQYF	TGTGCCAGCAGTACCAACAGGGAGGGCTCCTACGAGCAGTACTTC
TRBV11-1	-	once	TRBJ2-6	CASSAWTAGANVLTF	TGTGCCAGCAGCGCGTGGACTGCTGGGGCCAACGTCCTGACTTTC
TRBV5-1	TRBD1	-	TRBJ1-2	CASTPVVGGTSGYTF	TGCGCCAGCACCCCGGTCGTAGGGGGCACGTCTGGCTACACCTTC